The rows below give T cell receptor beta chains drawn from one sample of a study of regulatory T cells in long-lasting Graves disease. Using its own MiXCR run on the multiplex PCR reads, TCRdb lists one record per CDR3 protein. Of 350,000 to 450,000 distinct CDR3 sequences detected, 15% appear once; the ten largest clones hold around 15%. This sample was shared with a second study, whose subject was T cells in Graves' hyperthyroidism and ophthalmopathy.

This sample comprised peripheral blood mononuclear cells (PBMCs), obtained at new diagnosis, from a patient treated with antithyroid drugs. The receptors were sampled from a woman between 25 and 40 years old with Graves disease. Each CDR3 is given without its conserved first and last residue.

v_call: TRBV28; j_call: TRBJ1-2; cdr3_aa: ASSLARGYGYT
v_call: TRBV6-1; j_call: TRBJ2-5; cdr3_aa: ASRRTGIETQY
v_call: TRBV9; j_call: TRBJ2-6; cdr3_aa: ASSQYGVAGAGANVLT
v_call: TRBV20-1; j_call: TRBJ2-1; cdr3_aa: RTTGALAASYNEQF
v_call: TRBV4-1; j_call: TRBJ2-1; cdr3_aa: ASSQIGRGEQF
v_call: TRBV28; j_call: TRBJ2-1; cdr3_aa: ASSFPMFRGPSYNEQF
v_call: TRBV11-2; j_call: TRBJ2-2; cdr3_aa: ASRRPGYTGELF
v_call: TRBV4-1; j_call: TRBJ1-2; cdr3_aa: ASSQDPDENYGYT
v_call: TRBV5-6; j_call: TRBJ1-2; cdr3_aa: ASGRRQGRANYGYT
v_call: TRBV6-1; j_call: TRBJ2-7; cdr3_aa: ASSDPRDKGLGEQY
v_call: TRBV27; j_call: TRBJ2-1; cdr3_aa: ASSWGGNNEQF
v_call: TRBV20-1; j_call: TRBJ2-1; cdr3_aa: SARVVGGSSYNEQF
v_call: TRBV6-2/TRBV6-3; j_call: TRBJ2-1; cdr3_aa: ASSIGGSRDEQF
v_call: TRBV30; j_call: TRBJ2-2; cdr3_aa: AWSVSYTGELF
v_call: TRBV10-3; j_call: TRBJ1-2; cdr3_aa: AITPDGLYGYT
v_call: TRBV7-3; j_call: TRBJ2-1; cdr3_aa: ASSLSLAVINEQF
v_call: TRBV11-3; j_call: TRBJ2-2; cdr3_aa: ASSVGQGSGGELF
v_call: TRBV20-1; j_call: TRBJ1-2; cdr3_aa: SARDLTGYT
v_call: TRBV4-1; j_call: TRBJ2-1; cdr3_aa: ASSPSGVSRGSYNEQF
v_call: TRBV5-1; j_call: TRBJ1-3; cdr3_aa: ASSLMGQVSNVAI
v_call: TRBV19; j_call: TRBJ1-5; cdr3_aa: ASSLGQESSNWNQPQH
v_call: TRBV15; j_call: TRBJ2-3; cdr3_aa: ATSRATGIPSTDTQY
v_call: TRBV7-6; j_call: TRBJ2-3; cdr3_aa: ASSQLARADTQY